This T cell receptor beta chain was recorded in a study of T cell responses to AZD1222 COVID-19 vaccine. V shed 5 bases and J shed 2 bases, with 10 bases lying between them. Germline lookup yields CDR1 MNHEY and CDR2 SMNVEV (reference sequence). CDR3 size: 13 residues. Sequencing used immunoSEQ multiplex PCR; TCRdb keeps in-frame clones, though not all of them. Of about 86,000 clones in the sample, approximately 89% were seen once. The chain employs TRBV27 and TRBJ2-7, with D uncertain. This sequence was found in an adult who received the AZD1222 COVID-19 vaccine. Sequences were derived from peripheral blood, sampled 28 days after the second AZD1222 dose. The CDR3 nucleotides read TGTGCCAGCAGTCCCTTTGGCCCCTACGAGCAGTACTTC. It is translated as CASSPFGPYEQYF.